This entry concerns a single TCR beta chain. This record comes from a study of quantifying T cell responses using KT2 cells. About the research overall: TCR alpha and beta constant-region primers primed reverse transcription of RNA.

Germline V gene sequence: CDR1 SGHTA, CDR2 FQGTGA. V was clipped by 2 bases and J by 0 bases; unmatched bases: 20. The CDR3 is 21 residues long. A single-stranded UMI oligo with SP2 sequence was ligated to cDNA 3' ends. First-round PCR used about 4 cycles and beta primers RC1.1 and RC1.2 covering TRBC1 and TRBC2. TCRdb passed the UMI-ligation and nested PCR reads through MiXCR, listing each CDR3 protein once. The sample includes about 50,000 distinct CDR3 sequences, 11% of them seen just once. This TCR was sampled from a human donor. The chain links TRBV7-3 to TRBJ2-3; 7 bases agree with TRBD1. Source material: PBMCs spiked with cells of the T cell clone KT2. This CDR3 is CASSLGGLTGALWASTDTQYF. The CDR3 DNA reads as TGTGCCAGCAGCTTAGGGGGCCTCACAGGGGCCCTTTGGGCTAGCACAGATACGCAGTATTTT.